These T cell receptor beta chains were read from a single sample in a study of T-cell memory formation after mild COVID-19. TCRdb re-called the 5' RACE reads through MiXCR, storing one row per CDR3 protein. The sample lists a few hundred thousand distinct CDR3 sequences, more than 20% seen once, with roughly 21% in the top ten. Sequencing input: PBMCs or a T cell subset sorted from them (not recorded which). The receptors stem from a man aged 18 to 35 who had mild COVID-19 (a few samples of this study predate the infection). Cell type and time point are not known. Both conserved end residues are part of each CDR3. A D gene is named only where the DNA matches it firmly. Clone size is not always given. Where it is, it says once, few, many or a class for expanded clones.

size	V	D	J	CDR3	DNA
few	TRBV5-1	TRBD2	TRBJ2-3	CASSLVQRGTQYF	TGCGCCAGCAGCTTGGTCCAGCGGGGTACGCAGTATTTT
few	TRBV7-9	NA	TRBJ2-2	CASSSRQNTGELFF	TGTGCCAGCAGCTCGAGACAGAACACCGGGGAGCTGTTTTTT
NA	TRBV14	NA	TRBJ1-6	CASSLQAVNNSPLHF	TGTGCCAGCAGCCTACAAGCGGTGAATAATTCACCCCTCCACTTT
NA	TRBV24-1	TRBD1	TRBJ2-1	CATSPDRVVGNEQFF	TGTGCCACCAGTCCGGACAGGGTAGTCGGGAATGAGCAGTTCTTC
few	TRBV3-1	NA	TRBJ2-7	CASSRDRTAAYEQYF	TGTGCCAGCAGCCGGGACCGGACCGCCGCCTACGAGCAGTACTTC
NA	TRBV6-5	TRBD2	TRBJ2-3	CASSSVAGGYTDTQYF	TGTGCCAGCAGTTCGGTAGCGGGGGGTTACACAGATACGCAGTATTTT
few	TRBV28	TRBD2	TRBJ2-3	CASSSAARLAGFTDTQYF	TGTGCCAGCAGTTCCGCCGCCCGACTAGCGGGGTTCACAGATACGCAGTATTTT
NA	TRBV4-2	TRBD1	TRBJ1-1	CASSHRQGGHSDTEDFF	TGTGCCAGCAGCCACCGACAGGGGGGCCACTCCGACACTGAAGATTTCTTT
few	TRBV25-1	NA	TRBJ2-2	CASSEGWAGSTGELFF	TGTGCCAGCAGTGAGGGTTGGGCAGGGAGCACCGGGGAGCTGTTTTTT
few	TRBV24-1	NA	TRBJ1-1	CATSETGDNVEAFF	TGTGCCACCAGCGAAACAGGCGACAACGTTGAAGCTTTCTTT
NA	TRBV30	NA	TRBJ1-1	CAWSVRFTGTEAFF	TGTGCCTGGAGTGTAAGGTTCACGGGCACTGAAGCTTTCTTT
NA	TRBV10-3	NA	TRBJ1-3	CAISERVAGDTIYF	TGTGCCATCAGTGAAAGGGTCGCGGGGGACACCATATATTTT
NA	TRBV9	NA	TRBJ1-1	CSSSVEADTNTEAFF	TGTTCCAGCAGCGTAGAGGCAGACACAAACACTGAAGCTTTCTTT
few	TRBV3-1	NA	TRBJ1-5	CASSPTGYSNQPQHF	TGTGCCAGCAGTCCGACAGGCTATAGCAATCAGCCCCAGCATTTT
NA	TRBV7-2	NA	TRBJ1-2	CASSGTTGTYGYTF	TGTGCCAGCAGCGGAACGACAGGCACCTATGGCTACACCTTC
NA	TRBV12-3/TRBV12-4	NA	TRBJ2-1	CASSTTPPPRGNEQFF	TGTGCCAGCAGCACCACCCCACCCCCTAGGGGCAATGAGCAGTTCTTC
few	TRBV20-1	NA	TRBJ2-5	CSARDNRVIGTQYF	TGCAGTGCTAGGGATAACAGGGTGATCGGGACCCAGTACTTC
NA	TRBV12-3/TRBV12-4	NA	TRBJ1-2	CASSFYLLNYGYTF	TGTGCCAGCAGTTTCTATCTCTTAAACTATGGCTACACCTTC
few	TRBV6-2/TRBV6-3	TRBD2	TRBJ2-5	CASAGTSGALFGETQYF	TGTGCCAGCGCCGGGACGAGCGGGGCCCTGTTTGGGGAGACCCAGTACTTC
NA	TRBV12-3/TRBV12-4	NA	TRBJ2-1	CASRSGFNEQFF	TGTGCCAGCAGATCAGGGTTCAATGAGCAGTTCTTC
few	TRBV5-5	NA	TRBJ2-7	CASSLASSTYEQYF	TGTGCCAGCAGCTTGGCCAGTTCCACCTACGAGCAGTACTTC
NA	TRBV4-2	NA	TRBJ1-2	CASSQLAVSNYGYTF	TGTGCCAGCAGCCAACTGGCCGTAAGTAACTATGGCTACACCTTC
NA	TRBV6-5	TRBD1	TRBJ1-2	CASNPTGANYGYTF	TGTGCCAGCAATCCGACAGGGGCTAACTATGGCTACACCTTC
few	TRBV12-5	TRBD1	TRBJ1-1	CASGYGTANTEAFF	TGTGCTAGTGGTTATGGGACAGCGAACACTGAAGCTTTCTTT
few	TRBV28	TRBD1	TRBJ1-4	CASSFQGAANEKLFF	TGTGCCAGCAGTTTCCAGGGGGCAGCTAATGAAAAACTGTTTTTT
NA	TRBV7-9	TRBD2	TRBJ2-5	CASSSRVAGGYQETQYF	TGTGCCAGCAGCTCCCGAGTAGCGGGGGGTTACCAAGAGACCCAGTACTTC
many	TRBV7-2	TRBD1	TRBJ2-1	CASSRGQHNEQFF	TGTGCCAGCAGCAGGGGACAGCACAATGAGCAGTTCTTC
NA	TRBV2	NA	TRBJ1-5	CASSEEGSGQPQHF	TGTGCCAGCAGTGAGGAAGGGTCAGGTCAGCCCCAGCATTTT
once	TRBV6-2/TRBV6-3	NA	TRBJ2-2	CASSFGWPHTGELFF	TGTGCCAGCAGTTTCGGGTGGCCCCACACCGGGGAGCTGTTTTTT
NA	TRBV20-1	NA	TRBJ2-1	CSAQKPPGSGEQFF	TGCAGTGCTCAGAAACCGCCTGGCTCCGGTGAGCAGTTCTTC
NA	TRBV29-1	TRBD1	TRBJ1-2	CSVVDRGQGNGYTF	TGCAGCGTGGTTGACAGGGGGCAGGGGAATGGCTACACCTTC
many	TRBV7-9	NA	TRBJ2-2	CASSLTSSVTGELFF	TGTGCCAGCAGCCTGACTAGTTCGGTCACCGGGGAGCTGTTTTTT
few	TRBV18	NA	TRBJ1-1	CASSQGENTEAFF	TGTGCCAGCTCACAGGGCGAAAACACTGAAGCTTTCTTT
few	TRBV20-1	TRBD1	TRBJ2-3	CSATGTGVAWTQYF	TGCAGTGCTACCGGGACAGGGGTGGCATGGACGCAGTATTTT
NA	TRBV6-5	TRBD2	TRBJ2-1	CASQRDGNEQFF	TGTGCCAGCCAGCGGGATGGGAATGAGCAGTTCTTC
few	TRBV5-5	NA	TRBJ2-5	CASSLSRDFQETQYF	TGTGCCAGCAGCTTGTCGAGGGACTTTCAAGAGACCCAGTACTTC
many	TRBV6-2/TRBV6-3	NA	TRBJ2-7	CASSRFPYEQYF	TGTGCCAGCAGTCGTTTTCCCTACGAGCAGTACTTC
NA	TRBV20-1	NA	TRBJ2-5	CSAFQLPGQYF	TGCAGTGCCTTCCAACTTCCGGGGCAGTACTTC
many	TRBV28	NA	TRBJ2-5	CASSPSGKQETQYF	TGTGCCAGCAGCCCATCTGGGAAACAAGAGACCCAGTACTTC
NA	TRBV7-9	NA	TRBJ2-2	CASSKIALLNTGELFF	TGTGCCAGCAGCAAGATAGCGCTACTGAACACCGGGGAGCTGTTTTTT
once	TRBV2	TRBD2	TRBJ2-3	CASSFYSGGAADTQYF	TGTGCCAGCAGTTTTTATAGCGGGGGGGCAGCAGATACGCAGTATTTT
NA	TRBV10-2	NA	TRBJ2-3	CASLGAADTQYF	TGCGCCAGCCTCGGGGCCGCAGATACGCAGTATTTT
NA	TRBV20-1	TRBD2	TRBJ2-3	CSAPLAGGTDTQYF	TGCAGTGCTCCCCTAGCGGGGGGCACAGATACGCAGTATTTT
few	TRBV5-1	TRBD1	TRBJ1-6	CASSIQGIGVDSPLHF	TGCGCCAGCAGTATACAGGGGATAGGGGTGGATTCACCCCTCCACTTT
NA	TRBV12-3/TRBV12-4	NA	TRBJ2-1	CASSETGTKYNEQFF	TGTGCCAGCAGTGAGACAGGGACTAAGTACAATGAGCAGTTCTTC
NA	TRBV7-9	NA	TRBJ1-1	CASTLGAGQNTEAFF	TGTGCCAGCACCTTAGGGGCAGGTCAGAACACTGAAGCTTTCTTT
NA	TRBV9	NA	TRBJ2-3	CASSVEQGEDTQYF	TGTGCCAGCAGCGTAGAACAGGGAGAAGATACGCAGTATTTT
few	TRBV5-1	NA	TRBJ2-7	CASSLGPGSEYEQYF	TGCGCCAGCAGCTTGGGGCCGGGGAGCGAGTACGAGCAGTACTTC
NA	TRBV30	NA	TRBJ1-2	CAWRWLGSNYGYTF	TGTGCCTGGAGGTGGTTGGGCAGCAACTATGGCTACACCTTC
NA	TRBV7-9	TRBD1	TRBJ1-1	CASSLASGSTQGVNTEAFF	TGTGCCAGCAGCTTAGCATCTGGCTCGACACAGGGGGTCAACACTGAAGCTTTCTTT
NA	TRBV7-9	TRBD1	TRBJ2-1	CASLGDRPVSYNEQFF	TGTGCCAGCTTAGGGGACAGGCCAGTGTCCTACAATGAGCAGTTCTTC
few	TRBV7-9	TRBD2	TRBJ2-7	CASSLEAGPTYEQYF	TGTGCCAGCAGCTTAGAAGCGGGACCAACCTACGAGCAGTACTTC
NA	TRBV7-2	TRBD2	TRBJ2-2	CASSHPVGLAGGSNTGELFF	TGTGCCAGCAGCCACCCGGTCGGACTAGCGGGGGGCTCGAACACCGGGGAGCTGTTTTTT